The 4 T cell receptor beta chains reported below all come from one sample, sequenced in a study of CD8+CD57+ T cells in acquired aplastic anemia (dated by TCRdb to 2017 to 2018). Sequenced using an Illumina HiSeq 2000. Genomic DNA was used as template for profiling of TCR beta VDJ combinations and CDR3 sequences. The raw public reads went through TCRdb reprocessing: fastp at Q25, MiXCR clone calling, in-frame beta chains kept. All rows with the same CDR3 protein become a single entry with the most common DNA and genes. A total of just over 400,000 distinct CDR3 sequences appear in this sample, 55% to 70% of them only once. Of the sample, approximately 3.8% is held by the ten largest clones. The sequencing sample was made of sorted CD4+, CD8+, or CD8+CD57+ T cells (not recorded which) from PBMCs. All receptors come from a human donor in good health, serving as a control.

The chain uses TRBV7-2 and TRBJ1-5, with D possibly TRBD1 on 6 matching bases. The V gene lost 6 bases and the J gene lost 15 bases, with 30 bases spanning the gap. Germline CDR1 and CDR2: SGHTA and FQGNSA. This CDR3 comprises 16 residues. CDR3 DNA: TGTGCCAGCAGGGTACAGGGAGGAAATGGCTACCCCTTCCGGCATTTT. Its translation is CASRVQGGNGYPFRHF.

This chain uses TRBV5-1 with TRBJ2-3, with 7 bases matching TRBD2. The CDR3 is 16 amino acids. The germline V gene encodes CDR1 SGHRS and CDR2 YFSETQ. The junction had 13 bases not matched to a gene; V was cut back by 3 bases and J by 6 bases. The CDR3 region has the DNA TGCGCCAGCAGCTCCCCCATCGGGACTATAATGGATACGCAGTATTTT. Amino acids: CASSSPIGTIMDTQYF.

The chain carries TRBV7-8 and TRBJ2-7; 7 bases fit TRBD1. There are 15 residues in the CDR3. The ends lost 1 base at V and 12 bases at J; junction bases unmatched: 15. Germline V gene sequence: CDR1 SGHVS, CDR2 FQNEAQ. The CDR3 DNA sequence: TGTGCCAGCAGCTTAGACGACAGGGTCGATGGCTACACGTACTTC. This encodes CASSLDDRVDGYTYF.

The V and J genes are TRBV9 and TRBJ1-2; no firm D call. Germline values: CDR1 SGDLS, CDR2 YYNGEE. V dropped 2 bases and J dropped 11 bases, with 22 bases sitting between them. The CDR3 is 15 residues long. CDR3 sequence (DNA): TGTGCCAGCAGCGTGACGGGAGAGATGAACACTGAATACACCTTC. This sequence encodes CASSVTGEMNTEYTF.